A selection of T cell receptor beta chains follows, all from one sample in a study of blood T cell repertoires in COVID-19. Libraries were prepared by immunoSEQ multiplex PCR; TCRdb keeps only in-frame clonotypes and omits some of them. The table includes some 250,000 clones, around 84% detected once. Source material: peripheral blood. The receptors here all came from a woman in her sixties or seventies with active or convalescent COVID-19. Each CDR3 is given with its conserved first and last residue.

CDR3: CASRHRTPSDTQYF; J: TRBJ2-3; V: TRBV27; length: 14
CDR3: CASSEWSLLRYNEQFF; J: TRBJ2-1; V: TRBV2; length: 16
CDR3: CASSLTLNTGELFF; J: TRBJ2-2; V: TRBV5-1; length: 14
CDR3: CASSLVQGADTQYF; J: TRBJ2-3; V: TRBV9; length: 14
CDR3: CASSNHRDSWLNTEAFF; J: TRBJ1-1; V: TRBV19; length: 17
CDR3: CATSRDSFWQINTIYF; J: TRBJ1-3; V: TRBV15; length: 16
CDR3: CASSHESRTEAFF; J: TRBJ1-1; V: TRBV3-1/TRBV3-2; length: 13
CDR3: CASSLDLLAGGRGDTQYF; J: TRBJ2-3; V: TRBV11-2; length: 18
CDR3: CASRLATDRGSYEQYF; J: TRBJ2-7; V: TRBV12-2; length: 16
CDR3: CASSPLNIQYF; J: TRBJ2-4; V: TRBV6-6; length: 11
CDR3: CATAELATTGELFF; J: TRBJ2-2; V: TRBV2; length: 14
CDR3: CASSLTGAISDTQYF; J: TRBJ2-3; V: TRBV6-4; length: 15
CDR3: CASSVGAGLADSYEQYF; J: TRBJ2-7; V: TRBV9; length: 17
CDR3: CASGPGQENTEAFF; J: TRBJ1-1; V: TRBV9; length: 14
CDR3: CASSYQGNYGYTF; J: TRBJ1-2; V: TRBV6-5; length: 13
CDR3: CASSQSPSNEQFF; J: TRBJ2-1; V: TRBV7-9; length: 13
CDR3: CASSPTVARELFF; J: TRBJ2-2; V: TRBV18; length: 13
CDR3: CASRSTGTGYEQYF; J: TRBJ2-7; V: TRBV3-1/TRBV3-2; length: 14
CDR3: CASSFWGDNSPLHF; J: TRBJ1-6; V: TRBV27; length: 14
CDR3: CATSGNGGSPLHF; J: TRBJ1-6; V: TRBV15; length: 13
CDR3: CASSSDRLKTQYF; J: TRBJ2-5; V: TRBV7-9; length: 13
CDR3: CASSPRQTNTEAFF; J: TRBJ1-1; V: TRBV6-2/TRBV6-3; length: 14
CDR3: CASSRPPRDTQYF; J: TRBJ2-3; V: TRBV6-2/TRBV6-3; length: 13
CDR3: CASSYDPGQAVQPQHF; J: TRBJ1-5; V: TRBV6-2/TRBV6-3; length: 16
CDR3: CASRGQPYEQYF; J: TRBJ2-7; V: TRBV25-1; length: 12
CDR3: CASRRGDYSANYGYTF; J: TRBJ1-2; V: TRBV27; length: 16